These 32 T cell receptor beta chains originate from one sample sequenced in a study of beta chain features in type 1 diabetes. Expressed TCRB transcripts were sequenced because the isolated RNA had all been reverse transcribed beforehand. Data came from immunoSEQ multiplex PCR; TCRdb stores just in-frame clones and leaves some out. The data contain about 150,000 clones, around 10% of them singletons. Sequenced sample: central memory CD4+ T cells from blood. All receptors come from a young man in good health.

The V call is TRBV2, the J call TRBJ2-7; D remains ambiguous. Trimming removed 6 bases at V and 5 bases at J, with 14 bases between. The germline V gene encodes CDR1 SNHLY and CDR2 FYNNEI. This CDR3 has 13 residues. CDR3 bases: TGTGCCAGCAGCGCCAACGGGCTCCACGAGCAGTACTTC. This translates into CASSANGLHEQYF. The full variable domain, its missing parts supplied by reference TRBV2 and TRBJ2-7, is EPEVTQTPSHQVTQMGQEVILRCVPISNHLYFYWYRQILGQKVEFLVSFYNNEISEKSEIFDDQFSVERPDGSNFTLKIRSTKLEDSAMYFCASSANGLHEQYFGPGTRLTVT.

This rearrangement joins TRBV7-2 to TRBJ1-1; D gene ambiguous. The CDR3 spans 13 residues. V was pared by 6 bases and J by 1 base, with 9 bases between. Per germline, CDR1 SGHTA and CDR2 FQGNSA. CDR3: CASRSQSNTEAFF. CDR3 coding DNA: TGTGCCAGCAGATCCCAGTCGAACACTGAAGCTTTCTTT.

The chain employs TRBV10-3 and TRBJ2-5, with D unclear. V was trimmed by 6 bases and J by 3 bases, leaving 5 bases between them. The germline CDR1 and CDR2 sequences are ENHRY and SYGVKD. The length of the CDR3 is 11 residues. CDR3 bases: TGTGCCATCAGGTCCGAAGAGACCCAGTACTTC. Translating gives CAIRSEETQYF.

The CDR3, as DNA: TGTGCCAGCAGCTACCAACCCTCCATAAAAGCCAAAAACATTCAGTACTTC. It specifies CASSYQPSIKAKNIQYF. The rearrangement links TRBV7-8 to TRBJ2-4, with no clear D. CDR3 length: 17 residues. V dropped 4 bases and J dropped 0 bases, with 16 bases sitting between them. Germline V lookup: CDR1 SGHVS, CDR2 FQNEAQ.

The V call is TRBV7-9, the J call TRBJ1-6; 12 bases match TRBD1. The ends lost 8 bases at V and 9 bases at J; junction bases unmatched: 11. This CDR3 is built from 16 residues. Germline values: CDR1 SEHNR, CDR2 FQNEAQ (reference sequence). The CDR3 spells CASGQDAGQGASPLHF. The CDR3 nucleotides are TGTGCCAGCGGTCAAGACGCGGGACAGGGGGCTTCACCCCTCCACTTT. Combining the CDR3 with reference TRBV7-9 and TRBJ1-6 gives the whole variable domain DTGVSQNPRHKITKRGQNVTFRCDPISEHNRLYWYRQTLGQGPEFLTYFQNEAQLEKSRLLSDRFSAERPKGSFSTLEIQRTEQGDSAMYLCASGQDAGQGASPLHFGNGTRLTVT.

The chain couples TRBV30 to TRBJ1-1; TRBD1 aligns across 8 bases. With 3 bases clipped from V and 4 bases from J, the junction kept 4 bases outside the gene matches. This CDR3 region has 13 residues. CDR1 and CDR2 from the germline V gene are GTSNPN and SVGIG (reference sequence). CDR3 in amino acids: CAWSDGQGTEAFF. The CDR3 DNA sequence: TGTGCCTGGAGCGATGGACAGGGCACTGAAGCTTTCTTT.

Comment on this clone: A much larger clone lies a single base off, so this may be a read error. CDR3 sequence: CASSLARVEDSPLHF. The DNA of the CDR3 is TGTGCCAGCAGCTTAGCGAGGGTGGAGGATTCACCCCTCCACTTT. The chain links TRBV7-2 to TRBJ1-6, with D unclear. V lost 0 bases, J lost 8 bases, and 11 bases lay in between. Looked up from germline, CDR1 is SGHTA and CDR2 is FQGNSA. CDR3 length: 15 residues.

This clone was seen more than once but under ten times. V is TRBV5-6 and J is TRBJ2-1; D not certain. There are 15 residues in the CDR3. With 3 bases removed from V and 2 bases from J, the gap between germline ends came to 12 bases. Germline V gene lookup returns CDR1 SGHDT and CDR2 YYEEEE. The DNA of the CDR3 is TGTGCCAGCAGCTCTCGGACCGAAACCTACAATGAGCAGTTCTTC. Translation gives CASSSRTETYNEQFF.

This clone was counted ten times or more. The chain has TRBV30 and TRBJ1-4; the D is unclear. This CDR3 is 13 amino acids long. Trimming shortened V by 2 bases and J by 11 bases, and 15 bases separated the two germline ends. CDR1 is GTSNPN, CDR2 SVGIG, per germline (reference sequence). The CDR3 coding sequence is TGTGCCTGGAGTTTTGGGGAAAACACCAAACTGTTTTTT. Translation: CAWSFGENTKLFF.

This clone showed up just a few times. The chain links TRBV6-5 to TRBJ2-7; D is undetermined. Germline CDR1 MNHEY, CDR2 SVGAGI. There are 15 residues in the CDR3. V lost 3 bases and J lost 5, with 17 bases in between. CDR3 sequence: CASSYTVQGPHEQYF. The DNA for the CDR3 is TGTGCCAGCAGTTATACCGTCCAAGGGCCCCACGAGCAGTACTTC.

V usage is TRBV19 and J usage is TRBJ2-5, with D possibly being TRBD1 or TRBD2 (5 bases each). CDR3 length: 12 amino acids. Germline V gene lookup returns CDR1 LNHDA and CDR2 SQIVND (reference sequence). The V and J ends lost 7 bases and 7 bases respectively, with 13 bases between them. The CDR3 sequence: CASKRDGGTQYF. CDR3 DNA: TGTGCCAGTAAGAGGGACGGTGGGACCCAGTACTTC. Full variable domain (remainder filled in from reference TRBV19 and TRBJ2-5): DGGITQSPKYLFRKEGQNVTLSCEQNLNHDAMYWYRQDPGQGLRLIYYSQIVNDFQKGDIAEGYSVSREKKESFPLTVTSAQKNPTAFYLCASKRDGGTQYFGPGTRLLVL.

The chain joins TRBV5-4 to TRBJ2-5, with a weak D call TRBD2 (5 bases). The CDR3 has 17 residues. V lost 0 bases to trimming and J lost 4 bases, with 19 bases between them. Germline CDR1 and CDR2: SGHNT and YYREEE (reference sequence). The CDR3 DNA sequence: TGTGCCAGCAGCTTGGACGGTGGGCGGGCGGGCGTAGAGACCCAGTACTTC. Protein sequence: CASSLDGGRAGVETQYF.

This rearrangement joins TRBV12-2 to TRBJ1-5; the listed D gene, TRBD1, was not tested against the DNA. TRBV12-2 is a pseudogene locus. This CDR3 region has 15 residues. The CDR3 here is CASRFDRVMDQPQHF. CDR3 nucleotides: TGTGCAAGTCGCTTCGACAGGGTGATGGATCAGCCCCAGCATTTT.

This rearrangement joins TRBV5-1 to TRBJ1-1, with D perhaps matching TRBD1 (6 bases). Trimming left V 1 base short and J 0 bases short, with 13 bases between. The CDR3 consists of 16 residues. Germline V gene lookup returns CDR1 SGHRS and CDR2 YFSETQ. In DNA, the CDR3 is TGCGCCAGCAGCTTGCGGGGGGCCTCGGTGAACACTGAAGCTTTCTTT. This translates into CASSLRGASVNTEAFF.

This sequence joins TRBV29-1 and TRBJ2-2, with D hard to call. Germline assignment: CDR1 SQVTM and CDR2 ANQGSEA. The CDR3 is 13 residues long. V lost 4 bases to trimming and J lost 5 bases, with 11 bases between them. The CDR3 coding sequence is TGCAGCGTTGCTAATCACCAAACCGGGGAGCTGTTTTTT. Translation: CSVANHQTGELFF.

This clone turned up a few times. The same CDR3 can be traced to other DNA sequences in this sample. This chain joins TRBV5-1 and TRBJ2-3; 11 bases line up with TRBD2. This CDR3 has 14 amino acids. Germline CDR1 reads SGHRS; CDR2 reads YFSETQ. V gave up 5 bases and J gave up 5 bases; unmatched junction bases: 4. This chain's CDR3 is CASSLAGGRDTQYF. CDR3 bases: TGCGCCAGCAGTTTAGCGGGGGGGCGAGATACGCAGTATTTT.

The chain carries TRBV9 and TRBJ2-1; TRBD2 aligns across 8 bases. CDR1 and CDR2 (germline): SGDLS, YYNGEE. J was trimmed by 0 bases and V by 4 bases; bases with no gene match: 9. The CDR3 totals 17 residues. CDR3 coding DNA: TGTGCCAGCAGCCCTCTAGCGGGCCCGAGCTCCTACAATGAGCAGTTCTTC. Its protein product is CASSPLAGPSSYNEQFF. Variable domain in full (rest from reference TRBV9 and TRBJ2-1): DSGVTQTPKHLITATGQRVTLRCSPRSGDLSVYWYQQSLDQGLQFLIQYYNGEERAKGNILERFSAQQFPDLHSELNLSSLELGDSALYFCASSPLAGPSSYNEQFFGPGTRLTVL.

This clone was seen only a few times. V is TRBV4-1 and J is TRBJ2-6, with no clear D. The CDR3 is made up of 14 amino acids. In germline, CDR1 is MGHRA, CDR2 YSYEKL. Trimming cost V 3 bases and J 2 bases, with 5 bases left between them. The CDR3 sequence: CASSHDTGANVLTF. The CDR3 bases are TGCGCCAGCAGCCATGACACTGGGGCCAACGTCCTGACTTTC.

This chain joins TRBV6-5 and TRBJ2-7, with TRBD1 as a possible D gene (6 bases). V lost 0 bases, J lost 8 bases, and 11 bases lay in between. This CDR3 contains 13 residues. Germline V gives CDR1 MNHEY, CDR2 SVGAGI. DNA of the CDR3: TGTGCCAGCAGTTACTCCGGGACACCTAAGCAGTACTTC. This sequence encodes CASSYSGTPKQYF.

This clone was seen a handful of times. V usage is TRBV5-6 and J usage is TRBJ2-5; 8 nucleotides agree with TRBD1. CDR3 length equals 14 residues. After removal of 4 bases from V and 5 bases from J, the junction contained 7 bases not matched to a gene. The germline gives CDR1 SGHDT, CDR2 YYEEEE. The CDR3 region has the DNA TGTGCCAGCAGCCTGGGACAGGCTAAGGAGACCCAGTACTTC. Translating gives CASSLGQAKETQYF.

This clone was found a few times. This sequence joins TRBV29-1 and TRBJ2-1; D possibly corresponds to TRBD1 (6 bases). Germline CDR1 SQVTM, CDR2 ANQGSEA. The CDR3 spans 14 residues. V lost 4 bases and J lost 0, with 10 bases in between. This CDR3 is CSVAGRGSYNEQFF. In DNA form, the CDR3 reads TGCAGCGTTGCGGGCAGGGGCTCCTACAATGAGCAGTTCTTC.

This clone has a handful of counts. CDR3 in amino acids: CASSLGQASGYTF. DNA of the CDR3: TGTGCCAGCAGCTTAGGGCAGGCCAGTGGCTACACCTTC. The chain joins TRBV7-9 to TRBJ1-2; no definite D call. V gave up 1 base and J gave up 7 bases, with 10 bases separating them. There are 13 residues in the CDR3. Germline V gives CDR1 SEHNR, CDR2 FQNEAQ (reference sequence).

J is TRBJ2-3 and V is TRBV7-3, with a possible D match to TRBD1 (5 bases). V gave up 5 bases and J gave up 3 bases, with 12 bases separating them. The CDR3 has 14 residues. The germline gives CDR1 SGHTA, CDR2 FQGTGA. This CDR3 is CASSRGTNTDTQYF. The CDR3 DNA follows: TGTGCCAGCAGCAGGGGTACAAATACAGATACGCAGTATTTT. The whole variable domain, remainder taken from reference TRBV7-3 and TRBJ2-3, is GAGVSQTPSNKVTEKGKYVELRCDPISGHTALYWYRQSLGQGPEFLIYFQGTGAADDSGLPNDRFFAVRPEGSVSTLKIQRTERGDSAVYLCASSRGTNTDTQYFGPGTRLTVL.

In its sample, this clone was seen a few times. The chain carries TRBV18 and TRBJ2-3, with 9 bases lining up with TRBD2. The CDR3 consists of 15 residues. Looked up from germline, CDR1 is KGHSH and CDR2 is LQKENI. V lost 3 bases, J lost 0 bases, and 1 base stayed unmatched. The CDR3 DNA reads TGTGCCAGCTCACCGGGACTAGCCAGCACAGATACGCAGTATTTT. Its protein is CASSPGLASTDTQYF.

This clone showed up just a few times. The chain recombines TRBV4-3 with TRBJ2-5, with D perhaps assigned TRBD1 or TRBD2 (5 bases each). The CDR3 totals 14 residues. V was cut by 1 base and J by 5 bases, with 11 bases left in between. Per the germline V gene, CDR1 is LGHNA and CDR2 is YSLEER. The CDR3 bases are TGCGCCAGCAGCCAAGGAGGGGTCGGGGAGACCCAGTACTTC. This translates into CASSQGGVGETQYF.

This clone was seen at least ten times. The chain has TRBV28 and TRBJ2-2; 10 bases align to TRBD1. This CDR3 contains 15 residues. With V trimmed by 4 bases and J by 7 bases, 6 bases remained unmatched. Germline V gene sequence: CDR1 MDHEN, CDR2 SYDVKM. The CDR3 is CASSSPGTGVGELFF. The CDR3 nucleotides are TGTGCCAGCAGTTCCCCCGGGACAGGGGTCGGGGAGCTGTTTTTT.

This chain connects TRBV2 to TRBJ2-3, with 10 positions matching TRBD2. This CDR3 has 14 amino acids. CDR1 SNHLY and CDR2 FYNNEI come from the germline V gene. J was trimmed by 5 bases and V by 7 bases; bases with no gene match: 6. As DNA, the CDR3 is TGTGCCAGCATCACTAGCGGGGTAGGAGATACGCAGTATTTT. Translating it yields CASITSGVGDTQYF.

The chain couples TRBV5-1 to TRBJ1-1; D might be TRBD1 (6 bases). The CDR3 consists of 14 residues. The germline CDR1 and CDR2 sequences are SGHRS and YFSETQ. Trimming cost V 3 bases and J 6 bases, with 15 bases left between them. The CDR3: CASSWGGDVSEAFF. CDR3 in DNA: TGCGCCAGCAGCTGGGGGGGCGACGTCTCTGAAGCTTTCTTT.

This CDR3 reads CATSRDWTGVETQYF. The CDR3, as DNA: TGTGCCACCAGCAGAGATTGGACAGGGGTAGAGACCCAGTACTTC. The chain uses TRBV15 and TRBJ2-5; 9 bases map to TRBD1. CDR3 length equals 15 residues. V gave up 0 bases and J gave up 4 bases; unmatched junction bases: 3. CDR1 and CDR2 (germline): LNHNV, YYDKDF (reference sequence).

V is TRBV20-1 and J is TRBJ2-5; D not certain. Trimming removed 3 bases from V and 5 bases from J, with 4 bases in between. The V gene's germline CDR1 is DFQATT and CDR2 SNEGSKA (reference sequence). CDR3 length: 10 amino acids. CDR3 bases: TGCAGTGCTAGCGGCGAGACCCAGTACTTC. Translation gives CSASGETQYF.

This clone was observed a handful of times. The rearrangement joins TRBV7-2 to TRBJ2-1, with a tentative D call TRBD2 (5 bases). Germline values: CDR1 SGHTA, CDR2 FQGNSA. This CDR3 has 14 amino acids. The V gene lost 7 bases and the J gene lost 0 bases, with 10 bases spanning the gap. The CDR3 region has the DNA TGTGCCAGCACGGCGGGCGTCTCCTACAATGAGCAGTTCTTC. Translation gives CASTAGVSYNEQFF.

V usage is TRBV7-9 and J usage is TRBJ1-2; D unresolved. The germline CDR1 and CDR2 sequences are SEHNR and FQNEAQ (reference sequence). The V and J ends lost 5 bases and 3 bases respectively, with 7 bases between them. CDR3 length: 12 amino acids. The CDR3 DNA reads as TGTGCCAGCAGCGTTAATTACTATGGCTACACCTTC. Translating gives CASSVNYYGYTF.